This TCR beta chain was identified in a study of vaccination and CD4 T cells after COVID-19. The sample holds a few counts of this clonotype. What it recognizes is unknown. The treatment denotes: approximately 10-day PBMC culture with coronavirus spike peptide pools or control peptides (ViraFEST assay). Once obtained from cultured CD4+ T cells, the DNA was sequenced using the Oncomine TCR Beta short-read assay. TCRdb reanalysed the PCR reads using MiXCR and keeps one entry per CDR3 protein. The table has over 14,000 distinct CDR3 sequences, less than 35% seen once; the top ten hold around 17%. With V trimmed by 5 bases and J by 8 bases, 14 bases remained unmatched. The germline V gene has CDR1 LNHDA and CDR2 SQIVND (reference sequence). This CDR3 comprises 16 residues.

This specimen was CD4+ T cells from blood, cultured in vitro, taken before SARS-CoV-2 vaccination. The rearrangement links TRBV19 to TRBJ1-5, with 8 bases aligning to TRBD1. The clonotype originates from a human donor who received a COVID-19 vaccine. CDR3 in DNA: TGTGCCAGTAGTCTCGGACAGGGAGGGGGTTTAAAGCCCCAGCATTTT. Its protein product is CASSLGQGGGLKPQHF.